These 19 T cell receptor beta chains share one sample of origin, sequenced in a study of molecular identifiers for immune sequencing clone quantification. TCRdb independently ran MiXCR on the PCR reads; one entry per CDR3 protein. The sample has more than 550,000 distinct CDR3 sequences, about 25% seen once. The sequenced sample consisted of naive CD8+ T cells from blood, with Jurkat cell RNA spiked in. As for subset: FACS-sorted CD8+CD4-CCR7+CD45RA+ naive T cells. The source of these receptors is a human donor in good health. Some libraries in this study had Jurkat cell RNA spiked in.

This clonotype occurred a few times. CDR3 coding DNA: TGTGCCAGCAGTTACTCGCCTAGCGGGTTCCTCACAGATACGCAGTATTTT. Protein sequence: CASSYSPSGFLTDTQYF. The rearrangement joins TRBV6-6 to TRBJ2-3, with 8 bases that match TRBD2. Trimming cost V 0 bases and J 2 bases; bases outside gene matches: 7. Germline V gene data show CDR1 as MNHNY and CDR2 as SVGAGI (reference sequence). This CDR3 has 17 residues.

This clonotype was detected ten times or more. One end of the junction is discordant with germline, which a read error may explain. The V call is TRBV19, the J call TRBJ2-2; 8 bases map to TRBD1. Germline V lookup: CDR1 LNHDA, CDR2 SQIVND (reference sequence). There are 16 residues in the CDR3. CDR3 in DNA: TGTGCCAGTAGTGTAGACAGGGGATGGAACACCGGGGAGCTGTTTTTT. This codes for CASSVDRGWNTGELFF.

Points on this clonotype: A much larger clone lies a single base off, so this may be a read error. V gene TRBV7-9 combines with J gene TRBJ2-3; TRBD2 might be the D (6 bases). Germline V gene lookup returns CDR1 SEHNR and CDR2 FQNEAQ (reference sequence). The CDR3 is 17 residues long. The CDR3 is CASSYFGDSVRPDTRYF. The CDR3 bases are TGTGCCAGCAGCTACTTCGGGGACTCAGTTCGCCCAGATACGCGGTATTTT.

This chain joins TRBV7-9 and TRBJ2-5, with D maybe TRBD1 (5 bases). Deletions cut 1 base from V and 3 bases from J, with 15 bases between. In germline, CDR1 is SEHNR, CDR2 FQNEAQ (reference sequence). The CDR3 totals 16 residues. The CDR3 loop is CASSLVVSWGEETQYF. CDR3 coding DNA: TGTGCCAGCAGCTTAGTTGTCAGTTGGGGCGAAGAGACCCAGTACTTC.

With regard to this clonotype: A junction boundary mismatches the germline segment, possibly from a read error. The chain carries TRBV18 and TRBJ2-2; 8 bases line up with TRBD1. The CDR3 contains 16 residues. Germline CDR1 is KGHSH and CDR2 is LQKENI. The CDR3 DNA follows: TGTGCCAGCTCACCTGCCGACAGGGGAAGCACCGTGGAGCTGTTTTTT. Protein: CASSPADRGSTVELFF.

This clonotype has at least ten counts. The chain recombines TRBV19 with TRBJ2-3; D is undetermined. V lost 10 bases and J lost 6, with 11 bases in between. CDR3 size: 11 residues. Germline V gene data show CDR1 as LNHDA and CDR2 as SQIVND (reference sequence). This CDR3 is CATADPDTQYF. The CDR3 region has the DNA TGTGCCACTGCCGACCCGGATACGCAGTATTTT.

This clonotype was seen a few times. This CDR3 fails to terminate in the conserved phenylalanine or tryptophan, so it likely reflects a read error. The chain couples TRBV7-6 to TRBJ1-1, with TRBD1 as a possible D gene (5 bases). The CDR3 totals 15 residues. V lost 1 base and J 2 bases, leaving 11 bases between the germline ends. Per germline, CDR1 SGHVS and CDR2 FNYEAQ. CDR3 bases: TGTGCCAGCAGCTTAGTTGCCAGGGCAAACACTGAAGCTTTCTGT. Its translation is CASSLVARANTEAFC.

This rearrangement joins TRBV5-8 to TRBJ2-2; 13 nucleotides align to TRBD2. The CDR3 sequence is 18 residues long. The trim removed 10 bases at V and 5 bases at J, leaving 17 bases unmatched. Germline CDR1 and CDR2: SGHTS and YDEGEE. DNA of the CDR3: TGTGCCGGCATCCTGCGCCCCGGGACTAGCGGGACGACCGGGGAGCTGTTTTTT. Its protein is CAGILRPGTSGTTGELFF.

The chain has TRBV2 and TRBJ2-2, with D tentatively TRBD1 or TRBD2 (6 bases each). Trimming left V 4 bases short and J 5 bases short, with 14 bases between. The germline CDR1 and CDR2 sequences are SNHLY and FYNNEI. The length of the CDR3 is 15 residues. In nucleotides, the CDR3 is TGTGCCAGCAGTGGTGTCAGGAGGGGGACCGGGGAGCTGTTTTTT. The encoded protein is CASSGVRRGTGELFF. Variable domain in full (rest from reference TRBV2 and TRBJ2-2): EPEVTQTPSHQVTQMGQEVILRCVPISNHLYFYWYRQILGQKVEFLVSFYNNEISEKSEIFDDQFSVERPDGSNFTLKIRSTKLEDSAMYFCASSGVRRGTGELFFGEGSRLTVL.

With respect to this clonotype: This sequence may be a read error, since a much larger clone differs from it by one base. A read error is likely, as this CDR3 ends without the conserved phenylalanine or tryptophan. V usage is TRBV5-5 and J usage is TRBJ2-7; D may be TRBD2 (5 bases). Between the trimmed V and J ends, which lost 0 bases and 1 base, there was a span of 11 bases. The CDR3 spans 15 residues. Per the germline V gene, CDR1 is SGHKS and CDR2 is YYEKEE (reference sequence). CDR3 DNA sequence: TGTGCCAGCAGCTTGGCCGAGCGGAGTTCCTACGAGCAGTACTCC. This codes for CASSLAERSSYEQYS.

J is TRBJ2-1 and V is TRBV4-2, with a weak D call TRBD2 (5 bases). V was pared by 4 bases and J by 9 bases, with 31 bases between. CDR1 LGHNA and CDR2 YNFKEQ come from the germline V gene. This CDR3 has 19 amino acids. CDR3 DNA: TGTGCCAGCAGCCCCCTACACATCGGGCTAGCCCGTGGGGAGTTTGAGCAGTTCTTC. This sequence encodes CASSPLHIGLARGEFEQFF.

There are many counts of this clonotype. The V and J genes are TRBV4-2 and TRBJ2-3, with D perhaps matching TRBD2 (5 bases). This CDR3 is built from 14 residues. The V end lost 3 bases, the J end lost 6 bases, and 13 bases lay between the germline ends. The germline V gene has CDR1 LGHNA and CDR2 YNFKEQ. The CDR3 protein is CASSQELGADTQYF. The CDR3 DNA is TGTGCCAGCAGCCAGGAACTAGGAGCGGATACGCAGTATTTT.

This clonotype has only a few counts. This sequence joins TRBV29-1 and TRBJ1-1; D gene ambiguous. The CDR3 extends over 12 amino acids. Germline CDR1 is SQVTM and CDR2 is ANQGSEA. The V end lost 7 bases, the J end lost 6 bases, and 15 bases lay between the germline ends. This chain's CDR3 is CSDGRTEPEAFF. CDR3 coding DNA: TGCAGCGACGGAAGGACGGAACCTGAAGCTTTCTTT.

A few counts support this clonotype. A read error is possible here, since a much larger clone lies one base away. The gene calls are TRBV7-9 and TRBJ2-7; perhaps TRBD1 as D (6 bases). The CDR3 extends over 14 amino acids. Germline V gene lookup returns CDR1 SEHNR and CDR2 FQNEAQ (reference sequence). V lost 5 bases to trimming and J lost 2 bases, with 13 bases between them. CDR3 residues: CASSHRDNPYEQYF. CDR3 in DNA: TGTGCCAGCAGCCACCGGGACAACCCCTACGAGCAGTACTTC.

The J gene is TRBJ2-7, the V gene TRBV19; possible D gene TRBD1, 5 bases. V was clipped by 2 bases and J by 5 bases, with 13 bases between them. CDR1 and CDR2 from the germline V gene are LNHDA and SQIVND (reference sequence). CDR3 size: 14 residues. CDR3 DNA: TGTGCCAGTAGTATACAGGGATCGTCCAACGAGCAGTACTTC. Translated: CASSIQGSSNEQYF.

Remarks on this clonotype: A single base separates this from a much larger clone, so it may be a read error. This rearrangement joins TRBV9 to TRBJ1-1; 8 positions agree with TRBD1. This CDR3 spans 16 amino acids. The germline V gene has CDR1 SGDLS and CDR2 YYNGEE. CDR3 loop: CASSLGQGLGSTGAFF. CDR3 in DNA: TGTGCCAGCAGCTTAGGACAGGGTTTGGGCTCCACTGGAGCTTTCTTT.

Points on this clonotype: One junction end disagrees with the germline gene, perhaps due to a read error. CDR3 coding DNA: TGTGCCAGCAGCGAAGGGGGACGGAGCAATCAGCCCCGGCATTTT. This translates into CASSEGGRSNQPRHF. V usage is TRBV9 and J usage is TRBJ1-5; possibly TRBD1 for D (6 bases). Looked up from germline, CDR1 is SGDLS and CDR2 is YYNGEE. The CDR3 is 15 amino acids.

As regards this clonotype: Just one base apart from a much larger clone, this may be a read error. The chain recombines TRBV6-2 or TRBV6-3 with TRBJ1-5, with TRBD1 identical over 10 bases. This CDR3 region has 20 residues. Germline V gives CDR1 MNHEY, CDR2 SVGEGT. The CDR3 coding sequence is TGTGCCATCAGTTATCGTGGTTGGGGACAGGGGCGTAATAGCAATCAGCCCCAGCATTTT. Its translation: CAISYRGWGQGRNSNQPQHF.

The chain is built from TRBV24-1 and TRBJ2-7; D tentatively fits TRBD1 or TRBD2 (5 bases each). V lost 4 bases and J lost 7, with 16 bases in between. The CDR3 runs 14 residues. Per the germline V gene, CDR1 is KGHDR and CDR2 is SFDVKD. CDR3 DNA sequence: TGTGCCACCAGTGACACGGGACCAGGCGGGGAGCAGTACTTC. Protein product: CATSDTGPGGEQYF.